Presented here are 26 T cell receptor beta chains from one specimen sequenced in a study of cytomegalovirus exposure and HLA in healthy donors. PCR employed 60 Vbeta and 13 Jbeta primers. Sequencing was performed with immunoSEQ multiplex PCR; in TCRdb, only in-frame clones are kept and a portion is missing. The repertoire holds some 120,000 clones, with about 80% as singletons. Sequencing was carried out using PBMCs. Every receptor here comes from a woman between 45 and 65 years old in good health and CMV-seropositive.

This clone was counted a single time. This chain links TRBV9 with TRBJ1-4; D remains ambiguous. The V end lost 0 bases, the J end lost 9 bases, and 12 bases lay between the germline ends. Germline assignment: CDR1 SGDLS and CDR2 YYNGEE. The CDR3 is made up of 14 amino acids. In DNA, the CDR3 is TGTGCCAGCAGCGTAGAGAAGGGAGCGAAAAAACTGTTTTTT. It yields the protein CASSVEKGAKKLFF.

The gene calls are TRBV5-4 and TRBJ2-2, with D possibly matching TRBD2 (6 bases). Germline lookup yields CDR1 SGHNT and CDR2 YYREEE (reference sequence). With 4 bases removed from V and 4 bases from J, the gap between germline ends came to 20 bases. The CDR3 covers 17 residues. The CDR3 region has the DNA TGTGCCAGCAGCCATCGGGGGTTAGGGTCGGTCACCGGGGAGCTGTTTTTT. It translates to CASSHRGLGSVTGELFF.

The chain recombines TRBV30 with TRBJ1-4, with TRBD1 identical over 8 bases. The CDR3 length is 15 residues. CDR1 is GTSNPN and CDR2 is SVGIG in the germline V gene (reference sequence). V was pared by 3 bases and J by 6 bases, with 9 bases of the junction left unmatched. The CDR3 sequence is CAWRPDRGVHEKLFF. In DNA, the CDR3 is TGTGCCTGGAGGCCCGACAGGGGAGTCCATGAAAAACTGTTTTTT.

The DNA of the CDR3 is TGCGCCAGCAGCCAAGGGACTAGCGGGGTTGAGCAGTTCTTC. It translates to CASSQGTSGVEQFF. This chain uses TRBV4-3 with TRBJ2-1, with TRBD2 matching 12 bases. Germline CDR1 LGHNA, CDR2 YSLEER. The CDR3 loop spans 14 amino acids. Germline trimming cut 1 base from V and 9 bases from J; bases unmatched to any gene: 1.

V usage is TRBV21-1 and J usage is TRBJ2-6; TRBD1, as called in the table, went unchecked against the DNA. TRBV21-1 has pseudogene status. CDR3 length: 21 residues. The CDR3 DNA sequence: TGTGCCAGCAGCAAAGAATCAGCCCAGGGGTCCGTTAACTCTGGGGCCAACGTCCTGACTTTC. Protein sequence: CASSKESAQGSVNSGANVLTF.

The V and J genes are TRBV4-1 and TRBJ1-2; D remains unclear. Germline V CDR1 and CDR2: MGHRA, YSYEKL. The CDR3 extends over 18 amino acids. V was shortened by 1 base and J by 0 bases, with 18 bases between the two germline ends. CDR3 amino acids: CASSQAQLTTGANYGYTF. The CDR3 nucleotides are TGCGCCAGCAGCCAAGCACAGCTAACCACGGGAGCTAACTATGGCTACACCTTC.

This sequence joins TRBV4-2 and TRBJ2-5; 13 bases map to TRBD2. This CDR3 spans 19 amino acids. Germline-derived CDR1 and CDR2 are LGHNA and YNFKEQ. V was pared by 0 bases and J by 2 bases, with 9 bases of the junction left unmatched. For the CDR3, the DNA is TGTGCCAGCAGCCAAGATCCGATACTAGCGGGAGGGGATCAAGAGACCCAGTACTTC. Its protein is CASSQDPILAGGDQETQYF.

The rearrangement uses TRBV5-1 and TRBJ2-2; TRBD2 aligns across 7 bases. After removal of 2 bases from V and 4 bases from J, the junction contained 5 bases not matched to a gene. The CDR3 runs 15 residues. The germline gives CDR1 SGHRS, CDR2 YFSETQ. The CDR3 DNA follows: TGCGCCAGCAGCTTTACGACTAGCAGCACCGGGGAGCTGTTTTTT. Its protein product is CASSFTTSSTGELFF.

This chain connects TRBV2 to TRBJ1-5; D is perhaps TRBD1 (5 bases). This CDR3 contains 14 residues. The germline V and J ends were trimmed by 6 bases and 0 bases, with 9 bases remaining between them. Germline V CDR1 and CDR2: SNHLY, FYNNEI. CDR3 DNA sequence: TGTGCCAGCAGAGCAGGGCTTAGCAATCAGCCCCAGCATTTT. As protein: CASRAGLSNQPQHF.

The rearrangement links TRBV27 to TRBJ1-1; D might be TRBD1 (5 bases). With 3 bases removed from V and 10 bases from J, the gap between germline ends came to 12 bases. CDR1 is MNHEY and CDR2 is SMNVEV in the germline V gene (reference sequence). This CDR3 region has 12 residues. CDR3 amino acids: CASSFPGGRAFF. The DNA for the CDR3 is TGTGCCAGCAGTTTTCCGGGGGGGAGAGCTTTCTTT.

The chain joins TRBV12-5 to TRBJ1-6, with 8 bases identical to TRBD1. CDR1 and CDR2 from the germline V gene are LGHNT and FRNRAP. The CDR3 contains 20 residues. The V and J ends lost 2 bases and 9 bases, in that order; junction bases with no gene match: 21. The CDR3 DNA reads TGTGCTAGTGGTTTGACCCCCGGCAGGGGGCTTAATAAAGTCGCTTCACCCCTCCACTTT. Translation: CASGLTPGRGLNKVASPLHF.

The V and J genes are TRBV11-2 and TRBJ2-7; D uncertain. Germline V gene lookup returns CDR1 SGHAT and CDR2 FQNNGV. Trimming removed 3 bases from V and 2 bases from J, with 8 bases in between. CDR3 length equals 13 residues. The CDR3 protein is CASSFGGTYEQYF. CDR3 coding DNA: TGTGCCAGCAGCTTCGGCGGTACCTACGAGCAGTACTTC.

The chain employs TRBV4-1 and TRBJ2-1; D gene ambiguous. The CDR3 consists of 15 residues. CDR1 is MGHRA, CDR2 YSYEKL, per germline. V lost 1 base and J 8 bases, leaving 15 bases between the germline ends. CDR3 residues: CASSQGAFAIDEQFF. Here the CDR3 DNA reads TGCGCCAGCAGCCAAGGGGCGTTCGCTATCGATGAGCAGTTCTTC.

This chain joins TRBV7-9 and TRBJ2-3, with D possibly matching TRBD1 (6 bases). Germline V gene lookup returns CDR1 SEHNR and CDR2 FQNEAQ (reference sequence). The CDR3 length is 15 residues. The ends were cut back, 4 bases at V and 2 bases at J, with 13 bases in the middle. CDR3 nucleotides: TGTGCCAGCAGCTCAGGGGCCCTGCTCACAGATACGCAGTATTTT. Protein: CASSSGALLTDTQYF.

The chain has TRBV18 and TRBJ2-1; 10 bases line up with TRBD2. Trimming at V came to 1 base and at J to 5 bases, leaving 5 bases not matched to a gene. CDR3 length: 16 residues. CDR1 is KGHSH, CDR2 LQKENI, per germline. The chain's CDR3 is CASSPRSAGGNNEQFF. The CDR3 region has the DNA TGTGCCAGCTCACCACGTTCAGCGGGGGGGAACAATGAGCAGTTCTTC.

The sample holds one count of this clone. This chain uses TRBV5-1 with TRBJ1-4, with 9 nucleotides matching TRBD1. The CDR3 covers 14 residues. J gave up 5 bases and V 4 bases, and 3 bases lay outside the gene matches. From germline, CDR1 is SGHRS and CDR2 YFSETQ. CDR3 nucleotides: TGCGCCAGCAGCAAGGGACAGGGCAATGAAAAACTGTTTTTT. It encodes CASSKGQGNEKLFF.

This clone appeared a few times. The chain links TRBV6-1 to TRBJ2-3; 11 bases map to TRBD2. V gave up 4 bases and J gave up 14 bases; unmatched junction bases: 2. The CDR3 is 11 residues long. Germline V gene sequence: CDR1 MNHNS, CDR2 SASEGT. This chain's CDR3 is CASSVGLAVYF. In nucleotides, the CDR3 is TGTGCCAGCAGTGTGGGACTAGCGGTGTATTTT.

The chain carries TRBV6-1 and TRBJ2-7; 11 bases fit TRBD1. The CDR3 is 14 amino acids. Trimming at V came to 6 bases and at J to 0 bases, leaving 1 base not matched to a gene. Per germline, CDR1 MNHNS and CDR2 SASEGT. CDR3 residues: CASRDRGHSYEQYF. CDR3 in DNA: TGTGCCAGCAGGGACAGGGGGCACTCCTACGAGCAGTACTTC.

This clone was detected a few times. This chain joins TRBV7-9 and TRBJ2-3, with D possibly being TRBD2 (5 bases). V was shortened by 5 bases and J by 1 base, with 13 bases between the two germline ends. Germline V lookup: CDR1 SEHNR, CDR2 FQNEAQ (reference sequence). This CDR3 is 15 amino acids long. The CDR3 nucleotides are TGTGCCAGCAGCCGAGGGCTGGCTGGCACAGATACGCAGTATTTT. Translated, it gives CASSRGLAGTDTQYF.

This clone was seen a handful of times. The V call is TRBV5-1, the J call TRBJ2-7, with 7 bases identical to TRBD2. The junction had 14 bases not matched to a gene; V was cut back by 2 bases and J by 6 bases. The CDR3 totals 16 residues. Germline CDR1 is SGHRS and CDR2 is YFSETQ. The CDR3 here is CASSFTGLQDLREQYF. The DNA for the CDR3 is TGCGCCAGCAGCTTTACGGGACTACAAGACCTTCGCGAGCAGTACTTC.

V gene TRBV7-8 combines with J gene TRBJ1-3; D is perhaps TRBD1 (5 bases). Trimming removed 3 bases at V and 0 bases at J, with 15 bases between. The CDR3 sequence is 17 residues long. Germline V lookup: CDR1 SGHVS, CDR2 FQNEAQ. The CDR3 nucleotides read TGTGCCAGCAGCTTGGTCGGCAGGGCAAGCTCTGGAAACACCATATATTTT. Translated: CASSLVGRASSGNTIYF. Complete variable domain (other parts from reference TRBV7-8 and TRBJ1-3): GAGVSQSPRYKVAKRGQDVALRCDPISGHVSLFWYQQALGQGPEFLTYFQNEAQLDKSGLPSDRFFAERPEGSVSTLKIQRTQQEDSAVYLCASSLVGRASSGNTIYFGEGSWLTVV.

DNA for the CDR3: TGTGCCAGCAGCTTAAGCTGGGACTTTACTGAAGCTTTCTTT. Translated: CASSLSWDFTEAFF. The V gene is TRBV7-8, the J gene TRBJ1-1; D is perhaps TRBD1 (5 bases). The CDR3 spans 14 residues. Looked up from germline, CDR1 is SGHVS and CDR2 is FQNEAQ. Trimming stripped 2 bases from V and 5 bases from J, with 12 bases between. Based on the CDR3 plus reference TRBV7-8 and TRBJ1-1, the full variable domain is GAGVSQSPRYKVAKRGQDVALRCDPISGHVSLFWYQQALGQGPEFLTYFQNEAQLDKSGLPSDRFFAERPEGSVSTLKIQRTQQEDSAVYLCASSLSWDFTEAFFGQGTRLTVV.

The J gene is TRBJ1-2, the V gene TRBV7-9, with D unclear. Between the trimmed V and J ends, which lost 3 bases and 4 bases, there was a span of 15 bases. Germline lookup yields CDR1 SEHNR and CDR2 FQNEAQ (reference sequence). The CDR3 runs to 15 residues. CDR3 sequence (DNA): TGTGCCAGCAGCTTCGGTGAACGGTGGGCCTATGGCTACACCTTC. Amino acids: CASSFGERWAYGYTF.

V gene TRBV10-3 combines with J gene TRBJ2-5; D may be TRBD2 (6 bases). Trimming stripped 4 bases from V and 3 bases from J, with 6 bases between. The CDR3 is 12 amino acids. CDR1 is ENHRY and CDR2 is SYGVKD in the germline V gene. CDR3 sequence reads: CAISGREETQYF. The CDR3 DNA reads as TGTGCCATCAGTGGGAGGGAAGAGACCCAGTACTTC.

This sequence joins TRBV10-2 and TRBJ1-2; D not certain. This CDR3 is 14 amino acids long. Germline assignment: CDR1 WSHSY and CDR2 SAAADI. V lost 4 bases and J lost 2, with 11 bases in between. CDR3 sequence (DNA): TGCGCCAGCAGTGGTACGGCGGAAAACTATGGCTACACCTTC. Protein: CASSGTAENYGYTF.

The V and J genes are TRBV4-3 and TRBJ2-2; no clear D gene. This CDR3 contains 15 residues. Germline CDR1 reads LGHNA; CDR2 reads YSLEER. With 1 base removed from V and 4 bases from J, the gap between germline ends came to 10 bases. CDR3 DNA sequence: TGCGCCAGCAGCCAAGCAACACAACGCACCGGGGAGCTGTTTTTT. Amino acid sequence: CASSQATQRTGELFF.